The 10 T cell receptor beta chains given below trace back to one sample, sequenced in a study of blood T cell repertoires in COVID-19. Profiled with immunoSEQ multiplex PCR; TCRdb holds only in-frame clones, not every one. The sample consists of around 260,000 clones, around nine tenths of them appearing once. The sample taken for sequencing was peripheral blood. The origin of the receptors is a woman between 40 and 50 years old who had recovered from COVID-19.

The chain has TRBV7-9 and TRBJ2-2; tentative D call: TRBD2 (5 bases). Looked up from germline, CDR1 is SEHNR and CDR2 is FQNEAQ (reference sequence). This CDR3 is built from 17 residues. V was cut by 4 bases and J by 6 bases, with 21 bases left in between. CDR3 in amino acids: CASSSPDSSRAAGELFF. The CDR3 nucleotides read TGTGCCAGCAGCTCACCAGATTCTAGCCGGGCGGCCGGGGAGCTGTTTTTT.

The DNA of the CDR3 is TGTGCCAGCAGCCAAGATCAGGGGGAGGATACGCAGTATTTT. This gives the protein CASSQDQGEDTQYF. This chain joins TRBV3-1 (or the pseudogene TRBV3-2) and TRBJ2-3; TRBD1 agrees at 7 bases. Germline values: CDR1 LGHDT, CDR2 YNNKEL (reference sequence). The ends lost 0 bases at V and 6 bases at J; junction bases unmatched: 3. CDR3 length equals 14 residues.

The chain joins TRBV7-6 to TRBJ2-3; possibly TRBD2 for D (6 bases). Germline V CDR1 and CDR2: SGHVS, FNYEAQ. V was pared by 1 base and J by 1 base, with 15 bases between. This CDR3 contains 17 residues. CDR3 sequence reads: CASSLVGRSGRTDTQYF. DNA of the CDR3: TGTGCCAGCAGCTTAGTTGGGAGGTCGGGGCGCACAGATACGCAGTATTTT.

The chain combines TRBV10-2 with TRBJ1-1, with TRBD1 matching 10 bases. V shed 6 bases, J shed 4 bases, and the junction held 8 bases outside the gene matches. The CDR3 has 15 amino acids. CDR1 WSHSY and CDR2 SAAADI come from the germline V gene. CDR3 sequence reads: CASSGPGQGSTEAFF. CDR3 DNA: TGCGCCAGCAGCGGACCGGGACAGGGGAGCACTGAAGCTTTCTTT.

The chain couples TRBV7-3 to TRBJ2-7, with 9 bases lining up with TRBD1. Germline V gene sequence: CDR1 SGHTA, CDR2 FQGTGA. The CDR3 length is 15 residues. Losses at the gene ends were 5 bases for V and 4 bases for J; bases not matched to a gene: 9. Here the CDR3 reads CASSQAGTGQYEQYF. The CDR3 nucleotides are TGTGCCAGCAGCCAGGCCGGGACAGGGCAGTACGAGCAGTACTTC.

The chain employs TRBV12-3 or TRBV12-4 and TRBJ2-2; D not resolved. The CDR3 spans 12 residues. Trimming removed 7 bases at V and 1 base at J, with 4 bases between. In DNA form, the CDR3 reads TGTGCCAGCATAAAGAACACCGGGGAGCTGTTTTTT. The encoded protein is CASIKNTGELFF.

The rearrangement uses TRBV10-3 and TRBJ2-2; D call uncertain. V lost 6 bases and J lost 6, with 14 bases in between. CDR1 and CDR2 from the germline V gene are ENHRY and SYGVKD. The CDR3 is 14 residues long. The CDR3 sequence is CAISPTSGPGELFF. The CDR3 DNA sequence: TGTGCCATCAGCCCCACCTCTGGGCCCGGGGAGCTGTTTTTT.

The V and J genes are TRBV9 and TRBJ2-3, with 9 bases aligning to TRBD1. This CDR3 is built from 15 residues. After removal of 3 bases from V and 1 base from J, the junction contained 3 bases not matched to a gene. The V gene's germline CDR1 is SGDLS and CDR2 YYNGEE. CDR3 region: CASSGGQGRTDTQYF. In DNA, the CDR3 is TGTGCCAGCAGCGGGGGACAGGGCCGCACAGATACGCAGTATTTT.

For this clone: This specimen includes other DNA sequences encoding the same CDR3. The gene calls are TRBV2 and TRBJ2-3; D unclear. The CDR3 consists of 13 residues. V was shortened by 4 bases and J by 1 base, with 6 bases between the two germline ends. Germline CDR1 is SNHLY and CDR2 is FYNNEI. CDR3 in DNA: TGTGCCAGCAGTGGGCAGGGCACAGATACGCAGTATTTT. The encoded protein is CASSGQGTDTQYF.

The J gene is TRBJ2-3, the V gene TRBV11-2; 14 bases line up with TRBD2. The CDR3 loop spans 15 amino acids. Germline trimming cut 5 bases from V and 4 bases from J; bases unmatched to any gene: 2. CDR1 and CDR2 from the germline V gene are SGHAT and FQNNGV. The CDR3 loop reads CASSQGLAGADTQYF. In DNA form, the CDR3 reads TGTGCCAGCAGCCAGGGACTAGCGGGAGCAGATACGCAGTATTTT.